This TCR beta chain was captured in a study of T cell repertoires in cytomegalovirus infection (dated by TCRdb to the late 2010s). The study in broad terms: Donor HLA type was relevant to the analysis, because carriage of CMV infection together with the matching HLA type was indicated by public TCR beta signatures.

This sample was sequenced with an Illumina HiSeq 1500. The public reads were reanalyzed by TCRdb: fastp trimming at Q25, MiXCR alignment, in-frame beta chains only. Entries that share a CDR3 protein sequence are merged under the most common genes and DNA. The sample data list under 850,000 distinct CDR3 sequences, and 35% to 45% of these were observed just once. Around 3% of the sample is held by the ten biggest clonotypes. Points on this clonotype: This receptor's antigen is unknown. No base qualities exist here, and no much larger clone lies one base off it.

Trimming removed 4 bases from V and 6 bases from J; the gene matches leave 11 bases unexplained. The CDR3 contains 16 residues, cysteine and phenylalanine counted. CDR3 DNA only is kept here, 48 bases in frame from base 1. Study-wide conclusions, independent of this receptor: The ex vivo response was dominated by HLA-C-restricted CMV-specific TCR beta clonotypes, and the single most frequent clonotype in two of eight donors was supplied by these HLA-C-restricted clonotypes. In both this cohort and an independent cohort of several hundred donors, the cumulative frequency of public TCR beta family members distinguished carriers of CMV infection plus the relevant HLA type.

The sequence derives from a human donor in good health (CMV status not recorded). Some clones in this sample may be carry-over from other donors' samples. The sample taken for sequencing was PBMCs. The sequence links TRBV12-3 or TRBV12-4 to TRBJ2-3, and TRBD2 matches 9 of the central bases. Read as DNA, the sequence is TGTGCCAGCAGTTCCGGAGCGGGGGGCTCCAGGGATACGCAGTATTTT. Its product reads: CASSSGAGGSRDTQYF.